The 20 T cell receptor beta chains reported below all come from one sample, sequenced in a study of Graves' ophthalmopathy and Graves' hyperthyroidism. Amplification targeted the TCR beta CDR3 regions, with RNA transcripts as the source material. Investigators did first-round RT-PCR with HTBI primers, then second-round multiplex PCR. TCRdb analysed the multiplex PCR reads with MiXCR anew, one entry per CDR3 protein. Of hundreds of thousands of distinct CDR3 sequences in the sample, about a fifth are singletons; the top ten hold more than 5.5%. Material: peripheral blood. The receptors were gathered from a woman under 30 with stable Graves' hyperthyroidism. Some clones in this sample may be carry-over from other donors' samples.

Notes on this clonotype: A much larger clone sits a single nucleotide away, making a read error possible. This chain's CDR3 is CASSLRSLQGGPPTYEQYF. CDR3 nucleotides: TGTGCCAGCAGTCTGAGAAGTCTCCAAGGGGGCCCCCCAACCTACGAGCAGTACTTC. V gene TRBV27 combines with J gene TRBJ2-7; 7 bases are a match to TRBD1. The CDR3 length is 19 residues. Trimming removed 5 bases from V and 2 bases from J; junction bases left unmatched: 21. In germline, CDR1 is MNHEY, CDR2 SMNVEV (reference sequence).

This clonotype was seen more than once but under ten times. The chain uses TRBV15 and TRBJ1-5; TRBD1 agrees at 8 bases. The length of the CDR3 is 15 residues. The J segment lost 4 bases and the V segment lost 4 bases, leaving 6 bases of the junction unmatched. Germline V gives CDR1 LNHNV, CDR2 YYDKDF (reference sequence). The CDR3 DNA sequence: TGTGCCACCAGCACACAGGGGGTTTTGAATCAGCCCCAGCATTTT. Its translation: CATSTQGVLNQPQHF.

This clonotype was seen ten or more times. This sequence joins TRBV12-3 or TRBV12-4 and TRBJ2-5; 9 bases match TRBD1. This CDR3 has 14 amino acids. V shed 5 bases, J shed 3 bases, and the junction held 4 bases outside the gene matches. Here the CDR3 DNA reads TGTGCCAGCAGTCGGGGACAGGGAAAAGAGACCCAGTACTTC. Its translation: CASSRGQGKETQYF.

CDR3 loop: CSVEVLGRQQETQYF. CDR3 nucleotides: TGCAGCGTTGAAGTCCTTGGGAGGCAACAAGAGACCCAGTACTTC. The genes are TRBV29-1 and TRBJ2-5; a possible D gene is TRBD2 (6 bases). The V and J ends lost 1 base and 2 bases respectively, with 14 bases between them. Germline V gene data show CDR1 as SQVTM and CDR2 as ANQGSEA. The CDR3 loop spans 15 amino acids.

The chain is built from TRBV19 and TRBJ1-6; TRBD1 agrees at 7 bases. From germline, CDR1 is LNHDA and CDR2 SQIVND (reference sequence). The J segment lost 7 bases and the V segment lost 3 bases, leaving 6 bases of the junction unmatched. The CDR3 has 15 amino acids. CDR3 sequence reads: CASSIVTGENSPLHF. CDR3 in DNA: TGTGCCAGTAGTATCGTAACAGGGGAGAATTCACCCCTCCACTTT.

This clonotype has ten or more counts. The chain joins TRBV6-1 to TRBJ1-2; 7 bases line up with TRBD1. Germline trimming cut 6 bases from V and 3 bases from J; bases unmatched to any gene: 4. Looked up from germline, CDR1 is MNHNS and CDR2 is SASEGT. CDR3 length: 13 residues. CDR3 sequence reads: CASRRDSYYGYTF. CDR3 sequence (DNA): TGTGCCAGCAGACGGGACAGTTACTATGGCTACACCTTC.

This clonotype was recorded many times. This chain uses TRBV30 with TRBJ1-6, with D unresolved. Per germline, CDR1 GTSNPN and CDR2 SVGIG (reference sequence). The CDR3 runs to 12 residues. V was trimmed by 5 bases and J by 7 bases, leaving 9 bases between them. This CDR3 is CAWRVGNSPLHF. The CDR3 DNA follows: TGTGCCTGGCGAGTTGGGAATTCACCCCTCCACTTT.

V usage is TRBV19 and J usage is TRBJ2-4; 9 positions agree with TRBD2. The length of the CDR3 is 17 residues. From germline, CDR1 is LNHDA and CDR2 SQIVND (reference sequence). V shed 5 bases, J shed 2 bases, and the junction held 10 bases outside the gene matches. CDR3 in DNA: TGTGCCAGTAGTTTCCTGGGCGGGGGGGCTACCAAAAACATTCAGTACTTC. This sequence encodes CASSFLGGGATKNIQYF.

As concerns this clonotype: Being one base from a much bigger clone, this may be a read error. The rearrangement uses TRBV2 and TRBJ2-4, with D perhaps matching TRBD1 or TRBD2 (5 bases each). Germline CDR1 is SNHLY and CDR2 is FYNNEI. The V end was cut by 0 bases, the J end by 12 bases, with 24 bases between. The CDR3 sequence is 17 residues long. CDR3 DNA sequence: TGTGCCAGCAGTGAAGCAAGTGGGGGTCTAGCCCGCCCCGCTCAGTACTTC. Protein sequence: CASSEASGGLARPAQYF.

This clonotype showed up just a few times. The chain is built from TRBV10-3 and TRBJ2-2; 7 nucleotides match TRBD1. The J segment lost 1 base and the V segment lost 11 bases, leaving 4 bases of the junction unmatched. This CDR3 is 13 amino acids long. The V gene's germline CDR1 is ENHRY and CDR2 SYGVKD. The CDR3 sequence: CAVTGVNTGELFF. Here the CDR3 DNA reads TGTGCCGTCACAGGGGTGAACACCGGGGAGCTGTTTTTT.

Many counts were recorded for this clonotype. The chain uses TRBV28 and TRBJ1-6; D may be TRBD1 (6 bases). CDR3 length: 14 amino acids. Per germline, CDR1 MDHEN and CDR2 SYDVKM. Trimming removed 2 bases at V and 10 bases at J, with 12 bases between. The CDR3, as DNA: TGTGCCAGCAGTTTAGGCGGGGGCAGATCACCCCTCCACTTT. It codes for CASSLGGGRSPLHF.

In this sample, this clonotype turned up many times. This CDR3 reads CSSLGPGGSEQYF. The DNA of the CDR3 is TGCAGCTCCCTGGGGCCAGGGGGCTCCGAGCAGTACTTC. This chain uses TRBV29-1 with TRBJ2-7, with 8 positions matching TRBD1. V was clipped by 8 bases and J by 6 bases; unmatched bases: 12. Germline V gene lookup returns CDR1 SQVTM and CDR2 ANQGSEA. The CDR3 has 13 residues.

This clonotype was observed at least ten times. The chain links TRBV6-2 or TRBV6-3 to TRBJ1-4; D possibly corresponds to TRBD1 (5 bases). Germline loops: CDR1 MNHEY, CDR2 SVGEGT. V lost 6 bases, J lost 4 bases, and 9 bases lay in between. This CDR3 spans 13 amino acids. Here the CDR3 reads CASRQVINEKLFF. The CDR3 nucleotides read TGTGCCAGCAGACAGGTGATTAATGAAAAACTGTTTTTT.

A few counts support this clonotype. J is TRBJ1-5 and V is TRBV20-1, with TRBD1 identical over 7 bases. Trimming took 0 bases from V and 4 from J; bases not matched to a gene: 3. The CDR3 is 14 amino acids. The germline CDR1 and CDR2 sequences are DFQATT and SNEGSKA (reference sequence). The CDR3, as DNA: TGCAGTGCTAGAGAGACAGGGATAAATCAGCCCCAGCATTTT. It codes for CSARETGINQPQHF.

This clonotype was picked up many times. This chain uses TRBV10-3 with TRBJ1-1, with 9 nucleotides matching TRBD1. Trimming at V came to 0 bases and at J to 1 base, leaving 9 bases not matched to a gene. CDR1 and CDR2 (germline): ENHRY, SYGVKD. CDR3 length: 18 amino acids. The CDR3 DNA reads TGTGCCATCAGTGAGTCCCCGGGACAGGGTGTCGGGAACACTGAAGCTTTCTTT. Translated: CAISESPGQGVGNTEAFF.

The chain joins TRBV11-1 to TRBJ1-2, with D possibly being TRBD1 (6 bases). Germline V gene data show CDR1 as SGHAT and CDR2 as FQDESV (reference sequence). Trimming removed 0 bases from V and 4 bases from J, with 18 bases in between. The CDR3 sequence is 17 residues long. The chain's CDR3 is CASSLAQGPKNSYGYTF. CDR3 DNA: TGTGCCAGCAGCTTAGCCCAGGGGCCTAAGAATAGCTATGGCTACACCTTC.

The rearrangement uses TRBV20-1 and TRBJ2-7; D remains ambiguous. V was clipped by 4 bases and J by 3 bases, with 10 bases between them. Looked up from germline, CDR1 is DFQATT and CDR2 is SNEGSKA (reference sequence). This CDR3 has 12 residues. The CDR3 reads CSAKVPNYEQYF. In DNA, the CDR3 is TGCAGTGCTAAGGTTCCAAACTACGAGCAGTACTTC.

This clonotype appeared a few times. The DNA for the CDR3 is TGCGCCAGCAGCTTGGTGGGGGACAGCTATGGGGGCTACACCTTC. Translating gives CASSLVGDSYGGYTF. The rearrangement links TRBV5-1 to TRBJ1-2; 7 positions agree with TRBD1. Germline lookup yields CDR1 SGHRS and CDR2 YFSETQ. This CDR3 has 15 residues. V lost 0 bases and J lost 8; bases outside the gene matches: 10. Complete variable domain (other parts from reference TRBV5-1 and TRBJ1-2): KAGVTQTPRYLIKTRGQQVTLSCSPISGHRSVSWYQQTPGQGLQFLFEYFSETQRNKGNFPGRFSGRQFSNSRSEMNVSTLELGDSALYLCASSLVGDSYGGYTFGSGTRLTVV.

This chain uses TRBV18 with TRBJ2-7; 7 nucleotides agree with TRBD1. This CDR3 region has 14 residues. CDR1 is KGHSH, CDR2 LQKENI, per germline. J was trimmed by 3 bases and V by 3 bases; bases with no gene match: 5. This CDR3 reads CASSPPGQVYEQYF. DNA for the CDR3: TGTGCCAGCTCACCGCCTGGACAGGTCTACGAGCAGTACTTC.

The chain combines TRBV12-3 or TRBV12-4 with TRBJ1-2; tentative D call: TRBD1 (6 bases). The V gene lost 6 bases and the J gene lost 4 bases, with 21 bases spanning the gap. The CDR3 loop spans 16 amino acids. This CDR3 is CASSTDPRQATYGYTF. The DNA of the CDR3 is TGTGCCAGCAGCACCGACCCGCGACAGGCCACCTATGGCTACACCTTC.